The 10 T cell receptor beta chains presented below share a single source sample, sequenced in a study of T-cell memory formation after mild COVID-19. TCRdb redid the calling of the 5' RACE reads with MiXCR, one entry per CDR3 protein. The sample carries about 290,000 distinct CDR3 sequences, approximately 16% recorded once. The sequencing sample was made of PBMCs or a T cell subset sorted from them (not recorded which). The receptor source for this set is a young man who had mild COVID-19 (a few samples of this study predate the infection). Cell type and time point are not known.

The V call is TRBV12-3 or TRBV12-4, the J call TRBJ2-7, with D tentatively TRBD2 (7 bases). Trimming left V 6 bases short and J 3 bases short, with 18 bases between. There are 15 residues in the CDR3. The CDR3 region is CASSHAGGLNYEQYF. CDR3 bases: TGTGCCAGCAGCCACGCCGGGGGGCTTAACTACGAGCAGTACTTC.

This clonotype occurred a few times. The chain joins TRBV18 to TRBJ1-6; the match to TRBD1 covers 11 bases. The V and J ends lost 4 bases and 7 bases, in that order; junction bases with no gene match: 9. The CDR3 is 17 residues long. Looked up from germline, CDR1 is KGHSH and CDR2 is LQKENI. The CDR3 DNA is TGTGCCAGCTCACTAAGAGACGGGACAGGGGGAAATTCACCCCTCCACTTT. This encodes CASSLRDGTGGNSPLHF.

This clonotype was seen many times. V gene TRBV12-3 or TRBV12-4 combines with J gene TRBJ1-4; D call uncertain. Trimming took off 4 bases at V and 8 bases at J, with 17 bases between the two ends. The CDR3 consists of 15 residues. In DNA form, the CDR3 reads TGTGCCAGCAGTTCCCTTCACAGAAAGAGGGAAAAACTGTTTTTT. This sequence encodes CASSSLHRKREKLFF.

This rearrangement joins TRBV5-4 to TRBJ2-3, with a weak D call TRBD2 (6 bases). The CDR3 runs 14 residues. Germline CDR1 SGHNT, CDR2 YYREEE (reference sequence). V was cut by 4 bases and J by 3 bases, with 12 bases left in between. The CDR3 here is CASSLPSGTDTQYF. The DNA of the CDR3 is TGTGCCAGCAGCCTACCGAGCGGGACAGATACGCAGTATTTT.

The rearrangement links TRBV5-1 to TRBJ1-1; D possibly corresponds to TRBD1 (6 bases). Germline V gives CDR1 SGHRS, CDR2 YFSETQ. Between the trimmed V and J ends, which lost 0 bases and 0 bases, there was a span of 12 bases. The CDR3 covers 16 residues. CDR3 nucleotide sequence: TGCGCCAGCAGCTTGGCGGCGGGGGCAATGAACACTGAAGCTTTCTTT. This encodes CASSLAAGAMNTEAFF.

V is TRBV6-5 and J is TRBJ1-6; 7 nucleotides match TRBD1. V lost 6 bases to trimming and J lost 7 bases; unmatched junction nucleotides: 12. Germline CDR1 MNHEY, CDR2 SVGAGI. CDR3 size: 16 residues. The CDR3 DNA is TGTGCCAGCAGGCCCTCCTACAGGGGAGCGAATTCACCCCTCCACTTT. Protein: CASRPSYRGANSPLHF.

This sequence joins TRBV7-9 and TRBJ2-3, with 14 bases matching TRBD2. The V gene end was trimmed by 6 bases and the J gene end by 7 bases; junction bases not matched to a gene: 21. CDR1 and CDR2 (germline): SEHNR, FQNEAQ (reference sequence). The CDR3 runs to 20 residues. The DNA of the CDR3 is TGTGCCAGCAGTCAGATCCTGACTAGCGGGGGGGCCCAAGATTCGAATACGCAGTATTTT. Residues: CASSQILTSGGAQDSNTQYF.

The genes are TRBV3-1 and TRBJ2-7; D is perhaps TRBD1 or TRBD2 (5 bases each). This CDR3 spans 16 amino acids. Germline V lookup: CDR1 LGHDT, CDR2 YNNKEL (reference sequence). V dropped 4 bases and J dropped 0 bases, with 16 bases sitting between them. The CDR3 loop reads CASSPYTGTVSYEQYF. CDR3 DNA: TGTGCCAGCAGCCCTTATACCGGGACGGTCTCCTACGAGCAGTACTTC.

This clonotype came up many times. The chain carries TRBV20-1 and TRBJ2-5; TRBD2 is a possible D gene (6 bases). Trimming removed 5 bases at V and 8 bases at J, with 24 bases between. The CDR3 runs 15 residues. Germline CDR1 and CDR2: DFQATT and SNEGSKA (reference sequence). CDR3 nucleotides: TGCAGTGCTGCTGGGACTGTCAATGCCAAGAGAACCCAGTACTTC. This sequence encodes CSAAGTVNAKRTQYF.

The CDR3 loop reads CATSRGDRGQSSNQPQHF. The DNA of the CDR3 is TGTGCCACCAGCAGAGGGGACAGGGGTCAGAGCTCCAATCAGCCCCAGCATTTT. V and J are TRBV15 and TRBJ1-5; 10 nucleotides line up with TRBD1. The ends lost 1 base at V and 3 bases at J; junction bases unmatched: 9. The CDR3 loop spans 18 amino acids. Germline V gene sequence: CDR1 LNHNV, CDR2 YYDKDF (reference sequence).